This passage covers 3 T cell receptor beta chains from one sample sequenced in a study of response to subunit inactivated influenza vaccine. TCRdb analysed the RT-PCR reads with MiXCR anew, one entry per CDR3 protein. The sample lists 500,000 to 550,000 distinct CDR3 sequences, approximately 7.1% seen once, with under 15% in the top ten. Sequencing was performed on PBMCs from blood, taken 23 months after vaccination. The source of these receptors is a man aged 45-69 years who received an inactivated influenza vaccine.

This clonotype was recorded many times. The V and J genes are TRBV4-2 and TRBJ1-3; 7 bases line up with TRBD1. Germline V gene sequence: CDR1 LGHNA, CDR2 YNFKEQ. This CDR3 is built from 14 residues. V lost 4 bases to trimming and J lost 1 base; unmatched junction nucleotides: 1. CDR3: CASSRRGSGNTIYF. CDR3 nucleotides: TGTGCCAGCAGCCGCAGGGGGTCTGGAAACACCATATATTTT.

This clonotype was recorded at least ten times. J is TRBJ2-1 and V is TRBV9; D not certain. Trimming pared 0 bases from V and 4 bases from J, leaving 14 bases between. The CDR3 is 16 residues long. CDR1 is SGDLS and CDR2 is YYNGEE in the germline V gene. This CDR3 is CASSVESRGFYNEQFF. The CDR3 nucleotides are TGTGCCAGCAGCGTAGAGAGTAGAGGATTTTACAATGAGCAGTTCTTC.

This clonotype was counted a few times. Here the CDR3 reads CASSPSLEYEQYF. Written as DNA, the CDR3 is TGTGCCAGCAGCCCCTCACTAGAATACGAGCAGTACTTC. This chain connects TRBV5-4 to TRBJ2-7; D possibly corresponds to TRBD2 (5 bases). The germline V gene encodes CDR1 SGHNT and CDR2 YYREEE (reference sequence). The CDR3 runs to 13 residues. The V gene lost 4 bases and the J gene lost 4 bases, with 12 bases spanning the gap. The full variable domain, with the rest looked up from reference TRBV5-4 and TRBJ2-7, is ETGVTQSPTHLIKTRGQQVTLRCSSQSGHNTVSWYQQALGQGPQFIFQYYREEENGRGNFPPRFSGLQFPNYSSELNVNALELDDSALYLCASSPSLEYEQYFGPGTRLTVT.